Following are 9 T cell receptor beta chains from one sample sequenced in a study of shared clonotypes between healthy human individuals. Libraries were prepared by immunoSEQ multiplex PCR; TCRdb keeps only in-frame clonotypes and omits some of them. The sample records around 430,000 clones, 79% being singletons. Material: PBMCs. The receptors stem from a woman aged 40 to 55 in good health. Some clones in this sample may be carry-over from other donors' samples.

The V call is TRBV29-1, the J call TRBJ2-1, with a weak D call TRBD2 (5 bases). Germline V lookup: CDR1 SQVTM, CDR2 ANQGSEA. The V gene lost 8 bases and the J gene lost 5 bases, with 16 bases spanning the gap. This CDR3 is built from 13 residues. DNA for the CDR3: TGCAGCTTGGTGGACTCCTTTAACAATGAGCAGTTCTTC. Its protein product is CSLVDSFNNEQFF.

The rearrangement joins TRBV27 to TRBJ1-1; D gene uncertain. CDR1 is MNHEY and CDR2 is SMNVEV in the germline V gene (reference sequence). Trimming stripped 3 bases from V and 1 base from J, with 15 bases between. This CDR3 spans 16 amino acids. As DNA, the CDR3 is TGTGCCAGCAGTTTTGGATGGGCCCAGAGGAACACTGAAGCTTTCTTT. Its translation: CASSFGWAQRNTEAFF.

The chain employs TRBV5-1 and TRBJ2-3; 8 nucleotides align to TRBD1. The CDR3 sequence is 15 residues long. Losses at the gene ends were 1 base for V and 6 bases for J; bases not matched to a gene: 7. The germline CDR1 and CDR2 sequences are SGHRS and YFSETQ. CDR3 sequence: CASSLKDRVLDTQYF. The CDR3 DNA follows: TGCGCCAGCAGCTTGAAGGACAGGGTATTGGATACGCAGTATTTT.

The V gene is TRBV28, the J gene TRBJ2-2; 9 bases are shared with TRBD2. The CDR3 spans 16 residues. With V trimmed by 6 bases and J by 6 bases, 11 bases remained unmatched. Germline loops: CDR1 MDHEN, CDR2 SYDVKM. DNA of the CDR3: TGTGCCAGCAGCGGGACTAGCCCGGGTAGCCCCGGGGAGCTGTTTTTT. Its translation is CASSGTSPGSPGELFF.

The genes are TRBV7-3 and TRBJ1-2, with 8 nucleotides matching TRBD1. The CDR3 spans 14 residues. CDR1 is SGHTA and CDR2 is FQGTGA in the germline V gene. J was trimmed by 7 bases and V by 2 bases; bases with no gene match: 6. The CDR3 nucleotides read TGTGCCAGCAGCTTAGGACAGGGAGAGTCTGGCTACACCTTC. It yields the protein CASSLGQGESGYTF.

Turning to this clone: The conserved phenylalanine or tryptophan is not found at the CDR3 terminus, so this likely reflects a read error. J is TRBJ2-7 and V is TRBV7-2; D might be TRBD1 or TRBD2, each matching 5 bases. Germline V CDR1 and CDR2: SGHTA, FQGNSA. There are 15 residues in the CDR3. V lost 0 bases to trimming and J lost 3 bases, with 12 bases between them. The CDR3 loop is CASSLAGTGHYEQYL. The CDR3 DNA reads TGTGCCAGCAGCTTAGCCGGGACGGGCCACTACGAGCAGTACCTC.

This clone was observed a few times. The rearrangement joins TRBV10-3 to TRBJ1-6, with 8 bases matching TRBD1. The V and J ends lost 4 bases and 10 bases, in that order; junction bases with no gene match: 6. The CDR3 has 14 amino acids. Germline CDR1 and CDR2: ENHRY and SYGVKD. The CDR3 region is CAISGDRRESPLHF. CDR3 in DNA: TGTGCCATCAGTGGGGACAGGAGGGAGTCACCCCTCCACTTT.

This rearrangement joins TRBV9 to TRBJ1-1; D gene unclear. Per the germline V gene, CDR1 is SGDLS and CDR2 is YYNGEE. Trimming pared 1 base from V and 3 bases from J, leaving 10 bases between. The CDR3 spans 14 residues. The CDR3 loop is CASSVTAEYTEAFF. The CDR3, as DNA: TGTGCCAGCAGCGTAACCGCAGAGTACACTGAAGCTTTCTTT.

V is TRBV19 and J is TRBJ1-5; 12 bases line up with TRBD1. CDR1 is LNHDA, CDR2 SQIVND, per germline (reference sequence). The V segment lost 7 bases and the J segment 0 bases; nucleotides outside the gene matches: 10. This CDR3 contains 18 residues. The CDR3 loop reads CASTHRDRGPLSNQPQHF. The CDR3, as DNA: TGTGCCAGTACCCACCGGGACAGGGGGCCCCTTAGCAATCAGCCCCAGCATTTT.